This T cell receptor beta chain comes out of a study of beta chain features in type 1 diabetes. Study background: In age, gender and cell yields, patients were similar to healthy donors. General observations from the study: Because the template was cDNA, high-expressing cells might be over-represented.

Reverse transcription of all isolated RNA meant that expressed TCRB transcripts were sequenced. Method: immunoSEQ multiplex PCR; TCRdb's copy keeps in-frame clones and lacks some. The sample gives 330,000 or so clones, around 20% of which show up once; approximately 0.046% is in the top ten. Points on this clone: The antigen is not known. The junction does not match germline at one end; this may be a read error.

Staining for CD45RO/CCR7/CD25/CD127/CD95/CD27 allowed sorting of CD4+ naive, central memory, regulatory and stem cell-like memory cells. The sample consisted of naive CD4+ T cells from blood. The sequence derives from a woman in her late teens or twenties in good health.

The CDR3 DNA follows: TGTGCCAGCAGCCTAGACGGCCCGACAGGGACCTACGAGCAGTACTTC. It yields the protein CASSLDGPTGTYEQYF. The chain has TRBV11-2 and TRBJ2-7; 7 nucleotides match TRBD1. The CDR3 consists of 16 residues. CDR1 is SGHAT, CDR2 FQNNGV, per germline.